This entry lists 25 T cell receptor beta chains sequenced from one sample in a study of T cells after yellow fever vaccination. TCRdb re-derived calls from the 5' RACE reads in MiXCR, one entry per CDR3 protein. Of 250,000 or so distinct CDR3 sequences in the sample, roughly 7.2% were seen once. The specimen was CD4+ T cells sorted from PBMCs, collected 15 days after the yellow fever booster vaccination. The receptor source for this set is a young man who received the YFV17D yellow fever vaccine.

This clonotype was detected a few times. V gene TRBV5-1 combines with J gene TRBJ2-3, with a possible D match to TRBD2 (6 bases). Trimming stripped 4 bases from V and 2 bases from J, with 14 bases between. The CDR3 loop spans 15 amino acids. From germline, CDR1 is SGHRS and CDR2 YFSETQ. The CDR3 nucleotides read TGCGCCAGCAGCGAACGAGGCGGGAACACAGATACGCAGTATTTT. Protein product: CASSERGGNTDTQYF.

Many counts were recorded for this clonotype. The J gene is TRBJ2-5, the V gene TRBV15, with a weak D call TRBD1 (6 bases). This CDR3 is 15 amino acids long. V lost 2 bases, J lost 3 bases, and 13 bases lay in between. CDR1 and CDR2 from the germline V gene are LNHNV and YYDKDF (reference sequence). Here the CDR3 reads CATSRKTTGKETQYF. The CDR3 DNA sequence: TGTGCCACCAGCAGAAAAACGACAGGAAAAGAGACCCAGTACTTC.

The genes are TRBV5-6 and TRBJ2-1; D not resolved. The CDR3 spans 15 residues. Trimming removed 1 base at V and 3 bases at J, with 11 bases between. Germline CDR1 reads SGHDT; CDR2 reads YYEEEE. The CDR3 region is CASSLRVSSYNEQFF. Written as DNA, the CDR3 is TGTGCCAGCAGCTTGCGGGTTAGCAGCTACAATGAGCAGTTCTTC.

This chain joins TRBV29-1 and TRBJ2-1; D is unclear. CDR1 is SQVTM and CDR2 is ANQGSEA in the germline V gene. V gave up 5 bases and J gave up 4 bases, with 9 bases separating them. The CDR3 length is 12 residues. CDR3 coding DNA: TGCAGCGTTCAAGTGCTTTACAATGAGCAGTTCTTC. Translated, it gives CSVQVLYNEQFF.

This clonotype was found a few times. V is TRBV29-1 and J is TRBJ2-1; the match to TRBD1 covers 7 bases. The germline V gene encodes CDR1 SQVTM and CDR2 ANQGSEA. The CDR3 runs to 15 residues. V trimming: 4 bases; J trimming: 6 bases; junction bases outside the gene matches: 12. The CDR3 loop is CSVVPEGQSVNEQFF. The CDR3 DNA is TGCAGCGTTGTCCCCGAGGGACAGTCGGTCAATGAGCAGTTCTTC.

V gene TRBV5-1 combines with J gene TRBJ2-1; D call uncertain. The CDR3 is made up of 14 amino acids. V was clipped by 0 bases and J by 12 bases, with 16 bases between them. Germline-derived CDR1 and CDR2 are SGHRS and YFSETQ. CDR3 nucleotides: TGCGCCAGCAGCTTGGAGGAGCTGTTGGGTGTGCAGTTCTTC. Amino acids: CASSLEELLGVQFF.

In its sample, this clonotype was seen a few times. The chain couples TRBV5-4 to TRBJ2-3; 9 bases map to TRBD2. CDR3 length equals 17 residues. CDR1 and CDR2 (germline): SGHNT, YYREEE (reference sequence). V was pared by 0 bases and J by 0 bases, with 5 bases of the junction left unmatched. The CDR3 loop is CASSLAGLAGSTDTQYF. Here the CDR3 DNA reads TGTGCCAGCAGCTTGGCCGGGCTAGCGGGGAGCACAGATACGCAGTATTTT. Combining the CDR3 with reference TRBV5-4 and TRBJ2-3 gives the whole variable domain ETGVTQSPTHLIKTRGQQVTLRCSSQSGHNTVSWYQQALGQGPQFIFQYYREEENGRGNFPPRFSGLQFPNYSSELNVNALELDDSALYLCASSLAGLAGSTDTQYFGPGTRLTVL.

This clonotype was detected ten times or more. The J gene is TRBJ2-7, the V gene TRBV4-2, with 7 bases fitting TRBD1. Germline CDR1 and CDR2: LGHNA and YNFKEQ. The V segment lost 4 bases and the J segment 1 base; nucleotides outside the gene matches: 7. The CDR3 has 15 amino acids. CDR3 coding DNA: TGTGCCAGCAGCCCGATGGGGACAGAGTCCTACGAGCAGTACTTC. Its translation is CASSPMGTESYEQYF.

Only a few counts were recorded for this clonotype. The chain employs TRBV14 and TRBJ2-1; TRBD2 aligns across 11 bases. This CDR3 has 15 amino acids. Per germline, CDR1 SGHDN and CDR2 FVKESK. V trimming: 5 bases; J trimming: 6 bases; junction bases outside the gene matches: 6. CDR3 DNA: TGTGCCAGCAGCTATAGCGGGAGGGCGATCAATGAGCAGTTCTTC. Protein product: CASSYSGRAINEQFF.

In its sample, this clonotype was seen a few times. CDR3 bases: TGTGCCAGCACAGGGAAGAGAGAGCAGTACTTC. It encodes CASTGKREQYF. The rearrangement uses TRBV25-1 and TRBJ2-7; TRBD1 is a possible D gene (5 bases). This CDR3 contains 11 residues. The germline CDR1 and CDR2 sequences are MGHDK and SYGVNS. V lost 7 bases and J 7 bases, leaving 11 bases between the germline ends.

This clonotype was detected only a few times. CDR3 sequence (DNA): TGTGCCAGCAGCCCATCGGTCACTAGCGGGAGGGCCGGCGCAGATACGCAGTATTTT. Translating gives CASSPSVTSGRAGADTQYF. The chain has TRBV9 and TRBJ2-3, with 13 bases aligning to TRBD2. V trimming: 4 bases; J trimming: 4 bases; junction bases outside the gene matches: 15. The CDR3 covers 19 residues. CDR1 SGDLS and CDR2 YYNGEE come from the germline V gene.

This clonotype has a handful of counts. V gene TRBV6-2 or TRBV6-3 combines with J gene TRBJ2-5; D is unresolved. CDR3 length equals 14 residues. Germline CDR1 reads MNHEY; CDR2 reads SVGEGT. Trimming removed 7 bases at V and 7 bases at J, with 19 bases between. The CDR3 sequence: CASKVRGASGTQYF. As DNA, the CDR3 is TGTGCCAGCAAGGTACGAGGAGCCTCGGGGACCCAGTACTTC.

This clonotype was seen ten or more times. The rearrangement links TRBV7-2 to TRBJ2-5; 7 bases line up with TRBD1. Germline CDR1 is SGHTA and CDR2 is FQGNSA. V lost 1 base to trimming and J lost 10 bases; unmatched junction nucleotides: 6. This CDR3 has 13 residues. CDR3 in DNA: TGTGCCAGCAGCTTAGGGTCGTGGGACAGCCAGTACTTC. Translation gives CASSLGSWDSQYF. Full variable domain (remainder filled in from reference TRBV7-2 and TRBJ2-5): GAGVSQSPSNKVTEKGKDVELRCDPISGHTALYWYRQSLGQGLEFLIYFQGNSAPDKSGLPSDRFSAERTGGSVSTLTIQRTQQEDSAVYLCASSLGSWDSQYFGPGTRLLVL.

There are a few counts of this clonotype. The J gene is TRBJ2-7, the V gene TRBV6-5; TRBD2 agrees at 11 bases. Germline loops: CDR1 MNHEY, CDR2 SVGAGI. CDR3 length: 18 amino acids. Losses at the gene ends were 3 bases for V and 0 bases for J; bases not matched to a gene: 10. The chain's CDR3 is CASSYSPASGRYSYEQYF. The CDR3 region has the DNA TGTGCCAGCAGTTATTCCCCAGCTAGCGGGAGGTACTCCTACGAGCAGTACTTC.

This clonotype was seen repeatedly, ten times or more. J is TRBJ2-7 and V is TRBV29-1; 7 bases agree with TRBD1. The CDR3 sequence is 15 residues long. In germline, CDR1 is SQVTM, CDR2 ANQGSEA. V was clipped by 1 base and J by 3 bases; unmatched bases: 9. Here the CDR3 reads CSVEGTGTNYYEQYF. In nucleotides, the CDR3 is TGCAGCGTTGAAGGGACAGGCACCAATTACTACGAGCAGTACTTC.

This clonotype has more than one count but fewer than ten. V usage is TRBV11-2 and J usage is TRBJ2-5; 8 nucleotides line up with TRBD2. With V trimmed by 4 bases and J by 2 bases, 12 bases remained unmatched. The germline gives CDR1 SGHAT, CDR2 FQNNGV. This CDR3 is 17 amino acids long. CDR3 residues: CASSSSPSGLGQETQYF. The CDR3 bases are TGTGCCAGCAGCTCCTCTCCTAGCGGGTTAGGGCAAGAGACCCAGTACTTC.

The chain is built from TRBV3-1 and TRBJ2-2; D might be TRBD1 (6 bases). Deletions cut 4 bases from V and 6 bases from J, with 21 bases between. This CDR3 is built from 17 residues. CDR1 and CDR2 (germline): LGHDT, YNNKEL (reference sequence). Here the CDR3 DNA reads TGTGCCAGCAGCCTCCGACCCCCCGAACAGGGTTCCGGGGAGCTGTTTTTT. Its translation is CASSLRPPEQGSGELFF.

Concerning this clonotype itself: The junction departs from germline at one end; a sequencing error may be responsible. The chain uses TRBV18 and TRBJ2-1; 12 nucleotides align to TRBD2. The germline CDR1 and CDR2 sequences are KGHSH and LQKENI. The CDR3 runs 19 residues. The DNA of the CDR3 is TGTGCCATCTCACGCCTAGCGGGAGGGCCTATTGGCTCCTACAATGAGCAGTTCTTC. Translating it yields CAISRLAGGPIGSYNEQFF.

CDR3 amino acids: CSVDAYNEQFF. The CDR3 coding sequence is TGCAGTGTGGACGCCTACAATGAGCAGTTCTTC. The chain uses TRBV20-1 and TRBJ2-1; D is undetermined. The CDR3 contains 11 residues. CDR1 DFQATT and CDR2 SNEGSKA come from the germline V gene (reference sequence). Trimming took 7 bases from V and 2 from J, leaving 6 bases between them.

Many counts were recorded for this clonotype. The chain links TRBV11-2 to TRBJ2-3; 9 nucleotides match TRBD2. Germline CDR1 is SGHAT and CDR2 is FQNNGV. CDR3 length: 20 residues. The trim removed 1 base at V and 0 bases at J, leaving 14 bases unmatched. The DNA of the CDR3 is TGTGCCAGCAGCTTAGGACGGGGGCGCGTGACTAGCGGAAGCACAGATACGCAGTATTTT. It translates to CASSLGRGRVTSGSTDTQYF.

About this clonotype itself: This CDR3 fails to terminate in the conserved phenylalanine or tryptophan, so it likely reflects a read error. The V call is TRBV29-1, the J call TRBJ2-7; D not certain. This CDR3 has 11 amino acids. Germline V lookup: CDR1 SQVTM, CDR2 ANQGSEA. The V end lost 4 bases, the J end lost 2 bases, and 6 bases lay between the germline ends. In nucleotides, the CDR3 is TGCAGCGTTGCATCCACCTACGAGCAGTACTCC. This translates into CSVASTYEQYS.

This chain uses TRBV5-4 with TRBJ2-5, with 8 bases that match TRBD1. With 4 bases clipped from V and 5 bases from J, the junction kept 7 bases outside the gene matches. CDR1 SGHNT and CDR2 YYREEE come from the germline V gene (reference sequence). This CDR3 has 14 amino acids. In nucleotides, the CDR3 is TGTGCCAGCAGCCAGCAGGGGGCAAGGGAGACCCAGTACTTC. Its protein product is CASSQQGARETQYF.

This clonotype was seen more than once but under ten times. The chain combines TRBV20-1 with TRBJ2-5, with D possibly matching TRBD2 (6 bases). V was shortened by 0 bases and J by 5 bases, with 10 bases between the two germline ends. The CDR3 is 13 amino acids. The germline V gene has CDR1 DFQATT and CDR2 SNEGSKA (reference sequence). This CDR3 is CSARETSWETQYF. The CDR3 DNA sequence: TGCAGTGCTAGAGAGACTAGTTGGGAGACCCAGTACTTC.

The sample holds many counts of this clonotype. This chain connects TRBV4-3 to TRBJ2-3; D not certain. Germline CDR1 reads LGHNA; CDR2 reads YSLEER. The CDR3 extends over 15 amino acids. V lost 0 bases and J lost 0, with 7 bases in between. CDR3 bases: TGCGCCAGCAGCCAAGAGAACCCAAGCACAGATACGCAGTATTTT. It translates to CASSQENPSTDTQYF.

This clonotype was observed at least ten times. The V and J genes are TRBV5-1 and TRBJ2-1; D may be TRBD2 (5 bases). Germline CDR1 reads SGHRS; CDR2 reads YFSETQ. The V and J ends lost 4 bases and 7 bases respectively, with 21 bases between them. CDR3 length: 16 residues. In DNA, the CDR3 is TGCGCCAGCAGCGGCGGGCTAGCTACCTCCCCTAATGAGCAGTTCTTC. Its translation: CASSGGLATSPNEQFF.